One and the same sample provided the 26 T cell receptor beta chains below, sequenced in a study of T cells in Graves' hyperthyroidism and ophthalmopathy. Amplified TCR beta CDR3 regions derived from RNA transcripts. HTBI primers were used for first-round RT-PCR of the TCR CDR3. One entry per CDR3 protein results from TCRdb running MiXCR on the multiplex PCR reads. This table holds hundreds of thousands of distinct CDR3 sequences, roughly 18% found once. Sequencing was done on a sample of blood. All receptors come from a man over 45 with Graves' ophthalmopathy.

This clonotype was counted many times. The CDR3 sequence is CASSLGSGSSDTQYF. In DNA form, the CDR3 reads TGTGCCAGCAGCTTAGGTAGCGGGAGCTCAGATACGCAGTATTTT. The chain links TRBV7-9 to TRBJ2-3; TRBD2 matches 9 bases. V gave up 1 base and J gave up 4 bases; unmatched junction bases: 3. The length of the CDR3 is 15 residues. In germline, CDR1 is SEHNR, CDR2 FQNEAQ (reference sequence).

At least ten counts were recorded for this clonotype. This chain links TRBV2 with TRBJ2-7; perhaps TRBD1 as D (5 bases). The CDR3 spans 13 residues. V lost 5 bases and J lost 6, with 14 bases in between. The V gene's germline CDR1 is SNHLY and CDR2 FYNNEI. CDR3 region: CASSKEQVAEQYF. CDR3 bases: TGTGCCAGCAGTAAAGAACAGGTAGCCGAGCAGTACTTC. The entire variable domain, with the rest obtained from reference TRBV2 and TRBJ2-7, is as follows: EPEVTQTPSHQVTQMGQEVILRCVPISNHLYFYWYRQILGQKVEFLVSFYNNEISEKSEIFDDQFSVERPDGSNFTLKIRSTKLEDSAMYFCASSKEQVAEQYFGPGTRLTVT.

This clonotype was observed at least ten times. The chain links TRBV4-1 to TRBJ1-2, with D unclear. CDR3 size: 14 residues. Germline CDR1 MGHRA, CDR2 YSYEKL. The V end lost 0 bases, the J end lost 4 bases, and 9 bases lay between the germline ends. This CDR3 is CASSQDPASYGYTF. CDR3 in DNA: TGCGCCAGCAGCCAAGATCCAGCCAGCTATGGCTACACCTTC.

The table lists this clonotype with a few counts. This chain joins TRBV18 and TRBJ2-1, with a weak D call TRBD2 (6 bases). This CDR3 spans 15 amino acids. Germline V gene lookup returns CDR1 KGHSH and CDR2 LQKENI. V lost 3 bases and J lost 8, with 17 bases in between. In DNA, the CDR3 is TGTGCCAGCTCACCCCGAGAGACGGGAGTCTATGAGCAGTTCTTC. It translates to CASSPRETGVYEQFF.

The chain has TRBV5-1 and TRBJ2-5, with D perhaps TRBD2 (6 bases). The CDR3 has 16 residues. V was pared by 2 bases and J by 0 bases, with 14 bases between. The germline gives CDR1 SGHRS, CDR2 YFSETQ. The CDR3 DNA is TGCGCCAGCAGCTTCGGGGGAAGAGCGGACCAAGAGACCCAGTACTTC. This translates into CASSFGGRADQETQYF.

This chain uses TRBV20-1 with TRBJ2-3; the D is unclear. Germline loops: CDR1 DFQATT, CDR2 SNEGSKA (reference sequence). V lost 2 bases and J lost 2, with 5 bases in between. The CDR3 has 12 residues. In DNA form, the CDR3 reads TGCAGTGCTAGAAGTTTCACAGATACGCAGTATTTT. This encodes CSARSFTDTQYF.

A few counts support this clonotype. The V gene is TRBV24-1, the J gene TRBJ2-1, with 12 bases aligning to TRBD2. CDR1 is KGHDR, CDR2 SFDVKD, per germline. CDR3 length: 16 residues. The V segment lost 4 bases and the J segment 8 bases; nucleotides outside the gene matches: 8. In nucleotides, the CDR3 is TGTGCCACCAGTGAGGTGACTAGCGGGAGTGGTGATGAGCAGTTCTTC. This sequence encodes CATSEVTSGSGDEQFF.

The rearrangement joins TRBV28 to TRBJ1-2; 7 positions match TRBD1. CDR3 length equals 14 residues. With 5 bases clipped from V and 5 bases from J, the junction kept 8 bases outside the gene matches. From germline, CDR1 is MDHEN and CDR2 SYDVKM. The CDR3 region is CASSITTGKYGYTF. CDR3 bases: TGTGCCAGCAGTATCACGACAGGGAAGTATGGCTACACCTTC.

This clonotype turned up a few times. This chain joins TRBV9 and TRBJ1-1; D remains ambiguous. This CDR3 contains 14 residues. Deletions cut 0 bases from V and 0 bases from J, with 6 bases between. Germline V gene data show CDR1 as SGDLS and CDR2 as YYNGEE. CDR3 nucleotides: TGTGCCAGCAGCGTAGTCGGGGTGAACACTGAAGCTTTCTTT. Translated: CASSVVGVNTEAFF.

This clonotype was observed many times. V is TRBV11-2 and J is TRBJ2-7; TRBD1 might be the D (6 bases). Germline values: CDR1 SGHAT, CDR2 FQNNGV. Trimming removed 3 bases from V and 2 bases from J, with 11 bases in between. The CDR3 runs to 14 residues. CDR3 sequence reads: CASSFDRTTYEQYF. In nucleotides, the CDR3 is TGTGCCAGCAGCTTCGACAGGACCACCTACGAGCAGTACTTC.

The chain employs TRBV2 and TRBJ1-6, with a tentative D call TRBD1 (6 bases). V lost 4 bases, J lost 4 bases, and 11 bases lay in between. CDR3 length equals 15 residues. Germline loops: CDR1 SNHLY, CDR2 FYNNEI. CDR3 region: CASSVLGQYNSPLHF. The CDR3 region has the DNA TGTGCCAGCAGTGTACTGGGACAATATAATTCACCCCTCCACTTT.

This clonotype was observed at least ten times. The CDR3 DNA follows: TGCAGTGCTAACCTTCCGGGACTAGCGGGAGGAGGGGGTCACAATGAGCAGTTCTTC. Translated: CSANLPGLAGGGGHNEQFF. J is TRBJ2-1 and V is TRBV20-1; 15 positions match TRBD2. The length of the CDR3 is 19 residues. Germline values: CDR1 DFQATT, CDR2 SNEGSKA (reference sequence). The V and J ends lost 4 bases and 5 bases, in that order; junction bases with no gene match: 15.

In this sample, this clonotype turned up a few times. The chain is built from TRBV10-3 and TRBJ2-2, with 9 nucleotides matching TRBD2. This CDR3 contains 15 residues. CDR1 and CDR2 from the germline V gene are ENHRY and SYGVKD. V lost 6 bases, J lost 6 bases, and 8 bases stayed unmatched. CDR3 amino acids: CAISAGGPIAGELFF. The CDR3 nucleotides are TGTGCCATCAGCGCGGGAGGGCCGATCGCCGGGGAGCTGTTTTTT.

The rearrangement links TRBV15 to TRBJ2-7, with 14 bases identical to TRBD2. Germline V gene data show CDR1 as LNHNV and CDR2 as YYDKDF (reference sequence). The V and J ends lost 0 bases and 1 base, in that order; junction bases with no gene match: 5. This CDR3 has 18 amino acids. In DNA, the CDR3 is TGTGCCACCAGCAGAGAGGGACTAGCGGGAGACCTTTCCTACGAGCAGTACTTC. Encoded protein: CATSREGLAGDLSYEQYF.

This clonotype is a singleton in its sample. Here the CDR3 reads CASSLPKSGAGDTQYF. The CDR3 DNA reads TGTGCCAGCAGCTTACCCAAGTCGGGAGCGGGAGATACGCAGTATTTT. The chain carries TRBV11-2 and TRBJ2-3, with D perhaps TRBD2 (6 bases). The V end lost 2 bases, the J end lost 5 bases, and 17 bases lay between the germline ends. CDR3 size: 16 residues. Germline V CDR1 and CDR2: SGHAT, FQNNGV.

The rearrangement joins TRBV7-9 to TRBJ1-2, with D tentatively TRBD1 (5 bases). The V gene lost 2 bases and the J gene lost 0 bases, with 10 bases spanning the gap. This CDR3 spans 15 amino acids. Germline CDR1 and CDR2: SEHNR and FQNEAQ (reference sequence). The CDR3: CASSLSGTPNYGYTF. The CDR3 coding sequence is TGTGCCAGCAGCTTATCCGGGACTCCTAACTATGGCTACACCTTC.

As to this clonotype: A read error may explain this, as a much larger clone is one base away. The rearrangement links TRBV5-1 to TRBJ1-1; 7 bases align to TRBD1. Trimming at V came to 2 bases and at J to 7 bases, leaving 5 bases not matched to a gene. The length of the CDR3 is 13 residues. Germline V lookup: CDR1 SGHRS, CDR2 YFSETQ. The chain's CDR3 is CASSFGDRREAFF. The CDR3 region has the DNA TGCGCCAGCAGCTTCGGGGACAGACGTGAAGCTTTCTTT.

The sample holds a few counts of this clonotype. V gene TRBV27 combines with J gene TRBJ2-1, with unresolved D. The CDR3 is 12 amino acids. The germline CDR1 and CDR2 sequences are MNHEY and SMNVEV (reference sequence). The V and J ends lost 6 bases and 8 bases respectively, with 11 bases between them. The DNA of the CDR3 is TGTGCCAGCAGCAATCCGGCGGATGAGCAGTTCTTC. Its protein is CASSNPADEQFF.

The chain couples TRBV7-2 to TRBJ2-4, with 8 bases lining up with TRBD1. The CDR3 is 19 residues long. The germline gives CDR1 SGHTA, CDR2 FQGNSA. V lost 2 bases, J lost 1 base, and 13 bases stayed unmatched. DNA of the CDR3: TGTGCCAGCAGCTTACAGTTTGGGACAGGTCCATCCGCCAAAAACATTCAGTACTTC. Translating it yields CASSLQFGTGPSAKNIQYF.

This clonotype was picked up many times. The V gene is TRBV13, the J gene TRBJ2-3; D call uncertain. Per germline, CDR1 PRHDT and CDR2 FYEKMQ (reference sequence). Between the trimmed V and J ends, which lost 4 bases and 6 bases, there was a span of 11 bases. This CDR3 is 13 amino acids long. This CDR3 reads CASSSPSGDTQYF. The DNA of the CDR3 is TGTGCCAGCAGCTCCCCGTCGGGCGATACGCAGTATTTT.

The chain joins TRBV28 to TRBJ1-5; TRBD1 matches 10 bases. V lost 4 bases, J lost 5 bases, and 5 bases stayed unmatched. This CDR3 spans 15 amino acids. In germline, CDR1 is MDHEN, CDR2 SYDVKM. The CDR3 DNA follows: TGTGCCAGCAGTTCCCCCGGGACAGGGGATCAGCCCCAGCATTTT. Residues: CASSSPGTGDQPQHF.

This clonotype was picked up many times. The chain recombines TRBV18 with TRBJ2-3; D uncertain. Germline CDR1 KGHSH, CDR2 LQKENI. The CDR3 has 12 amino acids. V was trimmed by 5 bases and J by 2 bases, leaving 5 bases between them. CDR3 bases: TGTGCCAGCTCATTAACCACAGATACGCAGTATTTT. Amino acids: CASSLTTDTQYF.

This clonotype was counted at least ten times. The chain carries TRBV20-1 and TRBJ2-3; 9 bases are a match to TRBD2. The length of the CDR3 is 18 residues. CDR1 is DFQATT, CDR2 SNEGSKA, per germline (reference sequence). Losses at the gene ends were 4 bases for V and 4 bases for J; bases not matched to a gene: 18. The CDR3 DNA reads TGCAGTGCTACCCTCCGAGCTATTAGCGGGAGTTCCGCAGATACGCAGTATTTT. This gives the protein CSATLRAISGSSADTQYF.

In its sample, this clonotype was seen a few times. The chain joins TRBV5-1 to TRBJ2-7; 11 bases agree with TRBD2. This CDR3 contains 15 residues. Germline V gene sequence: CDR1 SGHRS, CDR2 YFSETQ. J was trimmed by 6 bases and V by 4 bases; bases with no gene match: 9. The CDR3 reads CASSLPGLAESEQYF. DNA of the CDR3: TGCGCCAGCAGCCTTCCGGGACTAGCGGAAAGCGAGCAGTACTTC.

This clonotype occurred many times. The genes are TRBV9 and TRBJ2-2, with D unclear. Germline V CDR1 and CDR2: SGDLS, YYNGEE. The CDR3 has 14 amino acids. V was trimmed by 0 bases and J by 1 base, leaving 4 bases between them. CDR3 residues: CASSVGRNTGELFF. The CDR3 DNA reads TGTGCCAGCAGCGTAGGGCGGAACACCGGGGAGCTGTTTTTT.

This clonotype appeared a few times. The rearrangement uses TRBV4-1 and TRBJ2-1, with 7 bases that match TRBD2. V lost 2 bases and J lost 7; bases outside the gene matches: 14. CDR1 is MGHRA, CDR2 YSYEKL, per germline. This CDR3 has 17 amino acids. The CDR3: CASSQPTTSQIKNEQFF. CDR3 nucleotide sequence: TGCGCCAGCAGCCAACCGACGACTAGCCAAATAAAAAATGAGCAGTTCTTC.